One sample yielded the 19 T cell receptor beta chains listed below, sequenced in a study of T cell responses to AZD1222 COVID-19 vaccine. The protocol was immunoSEQ multiplex PCR, while the TCRdb copy is restricted to in-frame clones and leaves out a portion. The sample yields around 30,000 clones, about nine tenths seen once. The specimen was peripheral blood, collected on day 0 of AZD1222 vaccination. These receptors all stem from an adult in good health.

The V and J genes are TRBV19 and TRBJ1-5; 8 positions match TRBD1. Trimming at V came to 7 bases and at J to 3 bases, leaving 8 bases not matched to a gene. Germline V CDR1 and CDR2: LNHDA, SQIVND (reference sequence). There are 15 residues in the CDR3. Written as DNA, the CDR3 is TGTGCCAGTACCGACAGGGGCGGCTTCAATCAGCCCCAGCATTTT. Translating gives CASTDRGGFNQPQHF.

This clone occurred once. The rearrangement joins TRBV7-9 to TRBJ2-1; 13 positions agree with TRBD2. Trimming cost V 3 bases and J 8 bases; bases outside gene matches: 7. Germline-derived CDR1 and CDR2 are SEHNR and FQNEAQ (reference sequence). This CDR3 region has 16 residues. Here the CDR3 reads CASSFQTSGGAHEQFF. The CDR3 bases are TGTGCCAGCAGCTTCCAAACTAGCGGGGGGGCCCATGAGCAGTTCTTC.

This clone was recorded once. The chain combines TRBV5-6 with TRBJ2-3; D is unresolved. The CDR3 is 16 residues long. Trimming took 1 base from V and 0 from J, leaving 12 bases between them. The germline V gene has CDR1 SGHDT and CDR2 YYEEEE. This CDR3 is CASSLKGAPSTDTQYF. DNA of the CDR3: TGTGCCAGCAGCTTGAAAGGCGCCCCTAGCACAGATACGCAGTATTTT.

The chain joins TRBV10-3 to TRBJ1-3; D not certain. V lost 6 bases and J 4 bases, leaving 13 bases between the germline ends. CDR3 length: 14 amino acids. From germline, CDR1 is ENHRY and CDR2 SYGVKD. In DNA, the CDR3 is TGTGCCATCAGGTTGGACGGCCCGGGAAACACCATATATTTT. Amino acid sequence: CAIRLDGPGNTIYF.

V is TRBV7-2 and J is TRBJ2-3; D unresolved. This CDR3 is 15 amino acids long. Per germline, CDR1 SGHTA and CDR2 FQGNSA. V was clipped by 1 base and J by 0 bases, with 8 bases between them. The DNA for the CDR3 is TGTGCCAGCAGCTTAGTAGGCAGGAGCACAGATACGCAGTATTTT. Its translation is CASSLVGRSTDTQYF.

CDR3 sequence (DNA): TGTGCCTGGAGAACAGCAACGGGGGAAAAACTGTTTTTT. This codes for CAWRTATGEKLFF. This rearrangement joins TRBV30 to TRBJ1-4; no reliable D call. This CDR3 comprises 13 residues. Germline-derived CDR1 and CDR2 are GTSNPN and SVGIG (reference sequence). The germline V and J ends were trimmed by 3 bases and 8 bases, with 13 bases remaining between them.

The chain employs TRBV25-1 and TRBJ1-6, with D unresolved. The CDR3 totals 15 residues. CDR1 and CDR2 (germline): MGHDK, SYGVNS. The V end lost 3 bases, the J end lost 10 bases, and 16 bases lay between the germline ends. In DNA, the CDR3 is TGTGCCAGCAGTGACTTCGGGCAGGTCGGCTCACCCCTCCACTTT. It encodes CASSDFGQVGSPLHF.

The rearrangement links TRBV6-5 to TRBJ1-1, with D uncertain. Trimming shortened V by 6 bases and J by 2 bases, and 7 bases separated the two germline ends. This CDR3 comprises 12 residues. Looked up from germline, CDR1 is MNHEY and CDR2 is SVGAGI. The CDR3 here is CASSPINTEAFF. DNA of the CDR3: TGTGCCAGCAGCCCGATCAACACTGAAGCTTTCTTT.

This chain connects TRBV19 to TRBJ1-1; 9 bases match TRBD1. Trimming at V came to 7 bases and at J to 7 bases, leaving 13 bases not matched to a gene. The length of the CDR3 is 15 residues. Germline V gives CDR1 LNHDA, CDR2 SQIVND (reference sequence). The CDR3 DNA sequence: TGTGCCAGTAATACTGGACAGGGGAGTGGAAATGAAGCTTTCTTT. This sequence encodes CASNTGQGSGNEAFF. Full variable domain (rest looked up from reference TRBV19 and TRBJ1-1): DGGITQSPKYLFRKEGQNVTLSCEQNLNHDAMYWYRQDPGQGLRLIYYSQIVNDFQKGDIAEGYSVSREKKESFPLTVTSAQKNPTAFYLCASNTGQGSGNEAFFGQGTRLTVV.

The chain links TRBV5-1 to TRBJ2-3; 7 nucleotides match TRBD2. The CDR3 sequence is 15 residues long. CDR1 and CDR2 from the germline V gene are SGHRS and YFSETQ. The V gene end was trimmed by 0 bases and the J gene end by 4 bases; junction bases not matched to a gene: 5. The chain's CDR3 is CASSLGQAGADTQYF. Here the CDR3 DNA reads TGCGCCAGCAGCTTGGGGCAGGCGGGAGCAGATACGCAGTATTTT.

The chain recombines TRBV19 with TRBJ1-6; D not resolved. In germline, CDR1 is LNHDA, CDR2 SQIVND (reference sequence). V shed 4 bases and J shed 7 bases, with 17 bases lying between them. CDR3 length equals 16 residues. The CDR3 region is CASSNMRALVNSPLHF. CDR3 DNA sequence: TGTGCCAGTAGTAATATGAGGGCCCTTGTGAATTCACCCCTCCACTTT.

The chain uses TRBV5-6 and TRBJ1-1; D is undetermined. The ends were cut back, 1 base at V and 2 bases at J, with 6 bases in the middle. This CDR3 has 13 residues. CDR1 and CDR2 (germline): SGHDT, YYEEEE. DNA for the CDR3: TGTGCCAGCAGCTTGCCTTTCAACACTGAAGCTTTCTTT. Protein product: CASSLPFNTEAFF.

This sequence joins TRBV5-4 and TRBJ2-2; D possibly corresponds to TRBD1 (6 bases). The germline V and J ends were trimmed by 4 bases and 6 bases, with 16 bases remaining between them. Germline CDR1 is SGHNT and CDR2 is YYREEE (reference sequence). This CDR3 has 15 residues. Written as DNA, the CDR3 is TGTGCCAGCAGCCCGGACAGTAATAAAGCCGGGGAGCTGTTTTTT. Translated: CASSPDSNKAGELFF.

This chain links TRBV3-1 (or the pseudogene TRBV3-2) with TRBJ1-1; the D gene is possibly TRBD1 (6 bases). The CDR3 is 16 amino acids. The germline V gene has CDR1 LGHDT and CDR2 YNNKEL (reference sequence). V was clipped by 0 bases and J by 2 bases, with 13 bases between them. Written as DNA, the CDR3 is TGTGCCAGCAGCCAAGATGAGACAGGTGCAAACACTGAAGCTTTCTTT. Translation: CASSQDETGANTEAFF.

The V call is TRBV3-1 (or the pseudogene TRBV3-2), the J call TRBJ2-7; the D is unclear. CDR3 length: 11 amino acids. Germline CDR1 is LGHDT and CDR2 is YNNKEL (reference sequence). V lost 5 bases to trimming and J lost 3 bases, with 5 bases between them. CDR3 nucleotide sequence: TGTGCCAGCAGCGTACTCTACGAGCAGTACTTC. It translates to CASSVLYEQYF.

The chain recombines TRBV7-9 with TRBJ1-2; D is possibly TRBD1 (5 bases). Trimming cost V 2 bases and J 4 bases, with 8 bases left between them. CDR1 is SEHNR and CDR2 is FQNEAQ in the germline V gene (reference sequence). The CDR3 extends over 13 amino acids. The CDR3 coding sequence is TGTGCCAGCAGCTTAAGTCAGGGCTATGGCTACACCTTC. It is translated as CASSLSQGYGYTF.

The genes are TRBV5-1 and TRBJ1-4; 8 positions agree with TRBD1. The germline gives CDR1 SGHRS, CDR2 YFSETQ. The CDR3 spans 16 residues. J was trimmed by 6 bases and V by 4 bases; bases with no gene match: 11. The CDR3 DNA reads as TGCGCCAGCAGCATTGGACAGGGAGGCGGGTATGAAAAACTGTTTTTT. It codes for CASSIGQGGGYEKLFF. The full variable domain, with the rest looked up from reference TRBV5-1 and TRBJ1-4, is KAGVTQTPRYLIKTRGQQVTLSCSPISGHRSVSWYQQTPGQGLQFLFEYFSETQRNKGNFPGRFSGRQFSNSRSEMNVSTLELGDSALYLCASSIGQGGGYEKLFFGSGTQLSVL.

This sequence joins TRBV12-3 or TRBV12-4 and TRBJ1-5; unclear D gene. CDR3 length: 13 amino acids. Trimming removed 3 bases at V and 4 bases at J, with 7 bases between. The CDR3 here is CASSFTGNQPQHF. CDR3 in DNA: TGTGCCAGCAGTTTTACGGGGAATCAGCCCCAGCATTTT.

The chain uses TRBV6-2 or TRBV6-3 and TRBJ2-7; 9 bases map to TRBD1. Germline V gives CDR1 MNHEY, CDR2 SVGEGT. The length of the CDR3 is 12 residues. Trimming took 5 bases from V and 7 from J; bases not matched to a gene: 3. CDR3: CASSGQGWEQYF. The CDR3 DNA reads TGTGCCAGCAGTGGACAGGGGTGGGAGCAGTACTTC.